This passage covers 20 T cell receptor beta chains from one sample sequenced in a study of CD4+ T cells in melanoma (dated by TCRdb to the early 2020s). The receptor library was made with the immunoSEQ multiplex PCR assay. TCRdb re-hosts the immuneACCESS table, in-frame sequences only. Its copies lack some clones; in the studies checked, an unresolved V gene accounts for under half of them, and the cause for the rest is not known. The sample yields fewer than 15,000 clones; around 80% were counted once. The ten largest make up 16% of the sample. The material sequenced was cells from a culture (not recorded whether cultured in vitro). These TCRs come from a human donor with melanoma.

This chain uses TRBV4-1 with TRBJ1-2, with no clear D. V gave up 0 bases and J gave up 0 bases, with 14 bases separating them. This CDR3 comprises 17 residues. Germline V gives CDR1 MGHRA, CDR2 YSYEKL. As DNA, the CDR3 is TGCGCCAGCAGCCAAGAAGGTCTCGAGGGAACTAACTATGGCTACACCTTC. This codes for CASSQEGLEGTNYGYTF.

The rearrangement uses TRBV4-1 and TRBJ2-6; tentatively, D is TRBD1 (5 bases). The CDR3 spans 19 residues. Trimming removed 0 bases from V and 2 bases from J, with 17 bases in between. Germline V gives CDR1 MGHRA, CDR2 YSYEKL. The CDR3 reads CASSQEQAGSIPGANVLTF. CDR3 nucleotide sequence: TGCGCCAGCAGCCAAGAACAGGCCGGCTCGATCCCTGGGGCCAACGTCCTGACTTTC.

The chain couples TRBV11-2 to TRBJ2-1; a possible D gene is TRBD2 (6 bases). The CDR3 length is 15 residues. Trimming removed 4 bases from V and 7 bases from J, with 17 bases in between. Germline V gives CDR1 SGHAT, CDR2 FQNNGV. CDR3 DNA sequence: TGTGCCAGCAGCTCCTTGGGGCCCAGCGGGAATGAGCAGTTCTTC. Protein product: CASSSLGPSGNEQFF.

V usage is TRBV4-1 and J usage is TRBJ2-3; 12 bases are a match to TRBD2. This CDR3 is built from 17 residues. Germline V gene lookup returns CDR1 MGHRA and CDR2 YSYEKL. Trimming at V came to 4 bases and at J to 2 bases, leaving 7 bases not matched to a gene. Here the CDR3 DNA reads TGCGCCAGCAGCCGGGGGACTAGCGGGCCCCCCACAGATACGCAGTATTTT. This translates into CASSRGTSGPPTDTQYF.

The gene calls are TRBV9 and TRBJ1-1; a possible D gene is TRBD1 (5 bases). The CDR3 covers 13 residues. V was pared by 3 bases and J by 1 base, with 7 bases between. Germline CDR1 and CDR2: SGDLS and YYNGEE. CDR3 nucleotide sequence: TGTGCCAGCAGCGAACAGGAGAACACTGAAGCTTTCTTT. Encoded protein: CASSEQENTEAFF.

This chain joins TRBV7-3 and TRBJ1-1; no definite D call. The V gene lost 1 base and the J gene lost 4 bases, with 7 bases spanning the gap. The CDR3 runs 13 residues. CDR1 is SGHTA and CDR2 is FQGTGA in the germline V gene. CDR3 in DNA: TGTGCCAGCAGCTTAAGGCGGGGCACTGAAGCTTTCTTT. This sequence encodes CASSLRRGTEAFF. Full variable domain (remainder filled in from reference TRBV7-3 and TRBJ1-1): GAGVSQTPSNKVTEKGKYVELRCDPISGHTALYWYRQSLGQGPEFLIYFQGTGAADDSGLPNDRFFAVRPEGSVSTLKIQRTERGDSAVYLCASSLRRGTEAFFGQGTRLTVV.

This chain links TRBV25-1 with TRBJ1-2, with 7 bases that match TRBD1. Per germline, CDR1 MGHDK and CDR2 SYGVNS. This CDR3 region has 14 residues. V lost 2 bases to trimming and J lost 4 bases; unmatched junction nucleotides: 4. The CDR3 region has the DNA TGTGCCAGCAGTGAAACAGGGGCGTCCTATGGCTACACCTTC. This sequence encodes CASSETGASYGYTF.

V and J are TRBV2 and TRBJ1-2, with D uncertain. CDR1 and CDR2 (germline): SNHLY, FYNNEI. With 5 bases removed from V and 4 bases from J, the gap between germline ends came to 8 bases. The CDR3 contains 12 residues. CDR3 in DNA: TGTGCCAGCAGTTGGGATCTCTATGGCTACACCTTC. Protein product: CASSWDLYGYTF. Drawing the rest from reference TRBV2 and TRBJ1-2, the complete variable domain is EPEVTQTPSHQVTQMGQEVILRCVPISNHLYFYWYRQILGQKVEFLVSFYNNEISEKSEIFDDQFSVERPDGSNFTLKIRSTKLEDSAMYFCASSWDLYGYTFGSGTRLTVV.

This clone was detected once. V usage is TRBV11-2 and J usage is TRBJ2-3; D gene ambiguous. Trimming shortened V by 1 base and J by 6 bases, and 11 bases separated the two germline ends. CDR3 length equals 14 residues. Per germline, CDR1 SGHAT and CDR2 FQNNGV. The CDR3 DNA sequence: TGTGCCAGCAGCTTAGGGGTGTTGTCCGATACGCAGTATTTT. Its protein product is CASSLGVLSDTQYF.

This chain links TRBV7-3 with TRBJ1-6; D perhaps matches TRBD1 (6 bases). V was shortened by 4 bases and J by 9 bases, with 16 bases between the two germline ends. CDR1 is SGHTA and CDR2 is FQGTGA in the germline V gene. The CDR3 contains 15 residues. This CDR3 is CASSWGAGLGSPLHF. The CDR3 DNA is TGTGCCAGCAGCTGGGGGGCAGGGTTGGGTTCACCCCTCCACTTT.

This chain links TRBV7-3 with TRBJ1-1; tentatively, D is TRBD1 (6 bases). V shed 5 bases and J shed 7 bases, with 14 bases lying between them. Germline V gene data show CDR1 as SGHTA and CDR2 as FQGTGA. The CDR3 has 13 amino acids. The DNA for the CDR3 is TGTGCCAGCAGCCCGACCCCGGACAGTGAAGCTTTCTTT. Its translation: CASSPTPDSEAFF. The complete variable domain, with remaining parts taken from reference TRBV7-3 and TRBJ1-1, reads GAGVSQTPSNKVTEKGKYVELRCDPISGHTALYWYRQSLGQGPEFLIYFQGTGAADDSGLPNDRFFAVRPEGSVSTLKIQRTERGDSAVYLCASSPTPDSEAFFGQGTRLTVV.

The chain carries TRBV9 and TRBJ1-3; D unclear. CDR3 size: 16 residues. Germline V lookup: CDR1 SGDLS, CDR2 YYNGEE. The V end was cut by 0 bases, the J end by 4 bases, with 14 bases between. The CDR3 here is CASSVAAWLRGNTIYF. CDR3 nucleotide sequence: TGTGCCAGCAGCGTAGCCGCGTGGTTGCGAGGAAACACCATATATTTT.

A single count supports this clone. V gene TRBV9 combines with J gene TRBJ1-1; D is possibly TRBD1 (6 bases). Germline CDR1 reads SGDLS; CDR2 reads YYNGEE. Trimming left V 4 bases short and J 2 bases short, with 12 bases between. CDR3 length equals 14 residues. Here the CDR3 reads CASSPRTANTEAFF. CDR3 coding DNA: TGTGCCAGCAGCCCCAGGACAGCAAACACTGAAGCTTTCTTT.

The CDR3 region is CASSEILYTF. CDR3 nucleotide sequence: TGTGCCAGCAGTGAAATCCTTTACACCTTC. The V and J genes are TRBV6-5 and TRBJ1-2; no clear D gene. Germline V lookup: CDR1 MNHEY, CDR2 SVGAGI. The CDR3 totals 10 residues. Trimming stripped 5 bases from V and 11 bases from J, with 9 bases between.

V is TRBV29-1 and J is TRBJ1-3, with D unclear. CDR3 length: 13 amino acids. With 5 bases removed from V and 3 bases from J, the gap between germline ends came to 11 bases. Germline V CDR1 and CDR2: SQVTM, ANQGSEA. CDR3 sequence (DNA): TGCAGCGTTTCTGAGAGGCTTGGAAACACCATATATTTT. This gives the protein CSVSERLGNTIYF.

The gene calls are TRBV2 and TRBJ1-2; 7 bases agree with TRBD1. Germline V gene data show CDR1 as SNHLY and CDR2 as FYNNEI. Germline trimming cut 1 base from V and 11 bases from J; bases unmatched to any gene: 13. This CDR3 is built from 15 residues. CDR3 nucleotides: TGTGCCAGCAGTGAAGGAATCGGCAGGGGGAGCTGGTACACCTTC. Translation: CASSEGIGRGSWYTF.

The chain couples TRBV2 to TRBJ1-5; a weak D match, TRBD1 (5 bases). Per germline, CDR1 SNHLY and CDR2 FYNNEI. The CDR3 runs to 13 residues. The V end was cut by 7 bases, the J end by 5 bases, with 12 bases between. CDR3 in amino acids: CASKGWGYQPQHF. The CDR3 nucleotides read TGTGCCAGCAAAGGCTGGGGCTATCAGCCCCAGCATTTT. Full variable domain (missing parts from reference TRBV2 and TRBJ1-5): EPEVTQTPSHQVTQMGQEVILRCVPISNHLYFYWYRQILGQKVEFLVSFYNNEISEKSEIFDDQFSVERPDGSNFTLKIRSTKLEDSAMYFCASKGWGYQPQHFGDGTRLSIL.

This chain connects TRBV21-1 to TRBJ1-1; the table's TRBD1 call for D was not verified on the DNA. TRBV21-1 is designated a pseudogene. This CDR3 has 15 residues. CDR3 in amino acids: CASASFQGMRTEAFF. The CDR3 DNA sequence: TGTGCCAGCGCATCGTTTCAGGGGATGCGCACTGAAGCTTTCTTT.

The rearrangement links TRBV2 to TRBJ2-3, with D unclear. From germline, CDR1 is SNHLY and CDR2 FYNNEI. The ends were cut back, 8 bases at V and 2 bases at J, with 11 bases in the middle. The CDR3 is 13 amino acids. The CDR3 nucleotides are TGTGCCAGCGTCGCGCGGAACACAGATACGCAGTATTTT. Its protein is CASVARNTDTQYF.

The CDR3 loop is CSGSATGDIQYF. In DNA, the CDR3 is TGCAGCGGATCGGCCACAGGGGACATTCAGTACTTC. The gene calls are TRBV29-1 and TRBJ2-4; 7 bases line up with TRBD1. The length of the CDR3 is 12 residues. The germline CDR1 and CDR2 sequences are SQVTM and ANQGSEA. V lost 7 bases to trimming and J lost 8 bases; unmatched junction nucleotides: 8.